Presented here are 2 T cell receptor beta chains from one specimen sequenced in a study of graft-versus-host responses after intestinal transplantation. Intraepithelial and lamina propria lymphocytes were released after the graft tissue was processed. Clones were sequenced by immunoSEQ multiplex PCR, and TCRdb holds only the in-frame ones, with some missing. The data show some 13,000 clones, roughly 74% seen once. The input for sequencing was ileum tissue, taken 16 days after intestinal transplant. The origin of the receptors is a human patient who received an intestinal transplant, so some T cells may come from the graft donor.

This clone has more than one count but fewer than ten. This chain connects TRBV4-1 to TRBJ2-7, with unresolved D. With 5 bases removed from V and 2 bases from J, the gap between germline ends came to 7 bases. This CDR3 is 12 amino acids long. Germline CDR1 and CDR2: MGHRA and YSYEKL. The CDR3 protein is CASSSNTYEQYF. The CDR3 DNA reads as TGCGCCAGCAGCTCTAATACCTACGAGCAGTACTTC.

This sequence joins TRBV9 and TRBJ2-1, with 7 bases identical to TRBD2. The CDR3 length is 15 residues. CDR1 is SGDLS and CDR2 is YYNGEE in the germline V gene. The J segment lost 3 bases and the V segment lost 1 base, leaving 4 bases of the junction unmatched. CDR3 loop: CASSVTSVLYNEQFF. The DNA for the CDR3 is TGTGCCAGCAGCGTAACTAGCGTACTCTACAATGAGCAGTTCTTC.